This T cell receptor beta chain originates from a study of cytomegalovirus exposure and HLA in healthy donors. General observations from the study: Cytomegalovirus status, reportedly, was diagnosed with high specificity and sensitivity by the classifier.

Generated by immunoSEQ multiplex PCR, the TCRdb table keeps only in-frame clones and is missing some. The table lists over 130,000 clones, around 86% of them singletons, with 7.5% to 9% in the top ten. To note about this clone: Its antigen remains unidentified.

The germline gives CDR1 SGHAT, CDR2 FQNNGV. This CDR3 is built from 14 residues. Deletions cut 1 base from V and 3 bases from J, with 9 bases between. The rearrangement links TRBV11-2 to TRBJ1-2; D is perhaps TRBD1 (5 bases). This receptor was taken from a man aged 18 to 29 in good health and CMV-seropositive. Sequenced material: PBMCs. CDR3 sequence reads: CASSLGAGYYGYTF. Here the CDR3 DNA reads TGTGCCAGCAGCTTAGGGGCAGGGTACTATGGCTACACCTTC.